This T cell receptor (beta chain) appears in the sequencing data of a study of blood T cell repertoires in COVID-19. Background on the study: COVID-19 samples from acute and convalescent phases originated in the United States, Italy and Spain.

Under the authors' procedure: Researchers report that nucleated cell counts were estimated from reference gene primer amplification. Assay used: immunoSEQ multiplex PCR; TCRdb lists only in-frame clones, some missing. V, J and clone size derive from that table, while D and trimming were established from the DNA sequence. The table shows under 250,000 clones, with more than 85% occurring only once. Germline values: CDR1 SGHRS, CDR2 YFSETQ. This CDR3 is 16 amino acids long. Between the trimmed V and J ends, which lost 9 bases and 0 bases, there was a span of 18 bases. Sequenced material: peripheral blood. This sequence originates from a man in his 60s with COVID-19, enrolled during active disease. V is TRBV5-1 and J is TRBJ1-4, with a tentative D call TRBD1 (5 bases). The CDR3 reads CATHPGGTATNEKLFF. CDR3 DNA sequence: TGCGCCACCCACCCCGGGGGAACAGCAACTAATGAAAAACTGTTTTTT.